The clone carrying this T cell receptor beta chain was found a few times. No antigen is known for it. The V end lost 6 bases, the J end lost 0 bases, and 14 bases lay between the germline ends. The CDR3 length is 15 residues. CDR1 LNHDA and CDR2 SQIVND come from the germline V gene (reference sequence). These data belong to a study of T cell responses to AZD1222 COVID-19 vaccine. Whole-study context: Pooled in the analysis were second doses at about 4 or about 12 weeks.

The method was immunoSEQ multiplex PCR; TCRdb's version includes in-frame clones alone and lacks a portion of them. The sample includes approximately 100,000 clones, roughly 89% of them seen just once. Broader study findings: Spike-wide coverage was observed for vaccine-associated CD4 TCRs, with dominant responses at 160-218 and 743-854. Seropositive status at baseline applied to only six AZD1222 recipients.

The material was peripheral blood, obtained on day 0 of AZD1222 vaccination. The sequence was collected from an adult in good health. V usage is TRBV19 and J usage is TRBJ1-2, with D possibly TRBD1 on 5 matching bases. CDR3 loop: CASRTLTETNYGYTF. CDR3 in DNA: TGTGCCAGTAGGACCCTGACAGAAACTAACTATGGCTACACCTTC.